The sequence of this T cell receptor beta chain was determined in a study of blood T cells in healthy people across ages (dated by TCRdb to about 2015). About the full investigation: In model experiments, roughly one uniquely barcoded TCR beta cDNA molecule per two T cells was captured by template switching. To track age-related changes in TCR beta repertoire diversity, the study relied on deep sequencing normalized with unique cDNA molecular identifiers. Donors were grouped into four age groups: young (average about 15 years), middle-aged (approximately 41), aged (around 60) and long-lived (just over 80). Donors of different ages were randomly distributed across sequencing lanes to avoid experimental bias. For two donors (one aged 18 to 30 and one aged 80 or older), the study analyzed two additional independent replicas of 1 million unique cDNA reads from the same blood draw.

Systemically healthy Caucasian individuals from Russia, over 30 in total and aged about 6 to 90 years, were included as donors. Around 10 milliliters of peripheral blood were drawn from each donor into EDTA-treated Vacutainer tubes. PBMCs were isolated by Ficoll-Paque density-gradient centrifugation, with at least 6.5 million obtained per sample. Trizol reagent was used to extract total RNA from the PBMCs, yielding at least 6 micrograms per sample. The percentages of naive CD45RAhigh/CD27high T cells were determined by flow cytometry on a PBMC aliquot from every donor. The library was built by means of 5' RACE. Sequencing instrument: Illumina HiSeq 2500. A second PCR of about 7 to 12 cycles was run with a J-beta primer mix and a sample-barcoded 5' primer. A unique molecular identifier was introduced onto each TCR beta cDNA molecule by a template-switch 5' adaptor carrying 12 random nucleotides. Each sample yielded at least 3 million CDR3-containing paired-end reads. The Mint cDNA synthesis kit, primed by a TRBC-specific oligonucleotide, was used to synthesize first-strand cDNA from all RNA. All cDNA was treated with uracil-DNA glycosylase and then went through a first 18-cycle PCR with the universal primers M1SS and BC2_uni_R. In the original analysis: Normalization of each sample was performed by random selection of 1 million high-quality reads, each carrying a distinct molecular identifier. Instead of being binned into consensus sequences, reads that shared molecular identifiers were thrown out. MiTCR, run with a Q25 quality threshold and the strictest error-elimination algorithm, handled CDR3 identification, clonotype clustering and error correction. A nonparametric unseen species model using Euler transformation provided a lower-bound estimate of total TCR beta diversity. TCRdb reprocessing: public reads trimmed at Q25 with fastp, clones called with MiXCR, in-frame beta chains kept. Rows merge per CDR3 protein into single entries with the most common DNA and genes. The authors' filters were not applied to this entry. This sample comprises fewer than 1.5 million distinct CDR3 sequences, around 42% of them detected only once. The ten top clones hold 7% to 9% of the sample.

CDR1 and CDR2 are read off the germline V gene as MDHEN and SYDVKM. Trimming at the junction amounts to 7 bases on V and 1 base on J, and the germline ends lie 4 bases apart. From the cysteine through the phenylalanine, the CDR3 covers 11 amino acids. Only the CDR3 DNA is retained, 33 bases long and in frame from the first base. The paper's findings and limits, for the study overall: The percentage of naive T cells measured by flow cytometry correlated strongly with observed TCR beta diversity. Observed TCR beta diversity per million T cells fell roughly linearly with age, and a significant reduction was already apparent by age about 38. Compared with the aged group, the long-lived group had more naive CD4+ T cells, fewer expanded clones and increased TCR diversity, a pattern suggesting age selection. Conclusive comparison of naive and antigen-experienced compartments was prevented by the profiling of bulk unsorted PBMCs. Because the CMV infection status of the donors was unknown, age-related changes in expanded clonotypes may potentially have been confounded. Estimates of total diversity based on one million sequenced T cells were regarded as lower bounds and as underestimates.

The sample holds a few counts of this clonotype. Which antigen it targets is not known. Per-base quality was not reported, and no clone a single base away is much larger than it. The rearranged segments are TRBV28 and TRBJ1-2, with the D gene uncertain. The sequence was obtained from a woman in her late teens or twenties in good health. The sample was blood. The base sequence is TGTGCCAGCATCCATAACTATGGCTACACCTTC. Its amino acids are CASIHNYGYTF.